The present T cell receptor (beta chain) was sequenced within a study of T cells after yellow fever vaccination. Findings and caveats of the study: Contaminating bulk clonotypes could be abundant in FACS-sorted repertoires.

TCRdb called the 5' RACE reads again in MiXCR, with one record for every CDR3 protein. The sample records 300,000 to 400,000 distinct CDR3 sequences, 8.5% to 9% being singletons. This clonotype appeared a few times. The antigen is undetermined. Germline loops: CDR1 SGHNT, CDR2 YENEEA. V lost 5 bases and J lost 0, with 10 bases in between. The CDR3 spans 14 residues. The clonotype originates from a man younger than 35 who received the YFV17D yellow fever vaccine. Specimen: PBMCs, collected on the day of the first yellow fever vaccination. This chain connects TRBV11-3 to TRBJ2-5, with D maybe TRBD1 (5 bases). This CDR3 is CASSLSGNQETQYF. The DNA of the CDR3 is TGTGCCAGCAGCCTTTCAGGGAACCAAGAGACCCAGTACTTC.